The next 28 T cell receptor beta chains were all read from a single sample in a study of neoadjuvant nivolumab and ipilimumab in lung cancer. Generated by immunoSEQ multiplex PCR, the TCRdb table keeps only in-frame clones and is missing some. The sample carries around 6,000 clones, less than 70% recorded once. The specimen was tumor tissue, collected after neoadjuvant nivolumab, alone or with ipilimumab, at or shortly before surgery. The receptors come from an adult with non-small cell lung cancer.

For this clone: Other DNA sequences in this sample translate to the same CDR3. This chain connects TRBV11-2 to TRBJ1-1; TRBD1 is a possible D gene (5 bases). V was shortened by 0 bases and J by 5 bases, with 10 bases between the two germline ends. CDR3 length: 14 residues. Per the germline V gene, CDR1 is SGHAT and CDR2 is FQNNGV. This chain's CDR3 is CASSLDGGRTEAFF. The CDR3 DNA is TGTGCCAGCAGCTTAGATGGGGGGAGGACTGAAGCTTTCTTT.

The chain joins TRBV5-1 to TRBJ2-7; 16 bases are shared with TRBD2. V shed 4 bases, J shed 1 base, and the junction held 8 bases outside the gene matches. The germline V gene has CDR1 SGHRS and CDR2 YFSETQ. The CDR3 length is 18 residues. Here the CDR3 DNA reads TGCGCCAGCAGCCCAGGGACTAGCGGGAGGGCCGGTTCCTACGAGCAGTACTTC. As protein: CASSPGTSGRAGSYEQYF.

This clone was seen a few times. The J gene is TRBJ2-2, the V gene TRBV4-1; 7 positions match TRBD2. CDR3 size: 14 residues. Trimming removed 5 bases from V and 5 bases from J; junction bases left unmatched: 5. The germline CDR1 and CDR2 sequences are MGHRA and YSYEKL. This chain's CDR3 is CASSGEGGTGELFF. Here the CDR3 DNA reads TGCGCCAGCAGCGGGGAGGGAGGGACCGGGGAGCTGTTTTTT.

The rearrangement links TRBV5-4 to TRBJ2-7; the match to TRBD1 covers 8 bases. The junction had 5 bases not matched to a gene; V was cut back by 2 bases and J by 4 bases. The CDR3 has 14 amino acids. Germline values: CDR1 SGHNT, CDR2 YYREEE (reference sequence). The CDR3 DNA is TGTGCCAGCAGCTTACAGGGGGTGGGGTACGAGCAGTACTTC. Amino acids: CASSLQGVGYEQYF. The full variable domain, with the rest looked up from reference TRBV5-4 and TRBJ2-7, is ETGVTQSPTHLIKTRGQQVTLRCSSQSGHNTVSWYQQALGQGPQFIFQYYREEENGRGNFPPRFSGLQFPNYSSELNVNALELDDSALYLCASSLQGVGYEQYFGPGTRLTVT.

The chain links TRBV9 to TRBJ2-3; D ambiguous. Trimming took off 2 bases at V and 1 base at J, with 8 bases between the two ends. In germline, CDR1 is SGDLS, CDR2 YYNGEE. The CDR3 totals 14 residues. The CDR3 DNA follows: TGTGCCAGCAGCGTTGGCGCCCGCACAGATACGCAGTATTTT. Residues: CASSVGARTDTQYF. The variable domain in full, with the rest retrieved from reference TRBV9 and TRBJ2-3, is DSGVTQTPKHLITATGQRVTLRCSPRSGDLSVYWYQQSLDQGLQFLIQYYNGEERAKGNILERFSAQQFPDLHSELNLSSLELGDSALYFCASSVGARTDTQYFGPGTRLTVL.

This chain uses TRBV7-9 with TRBJ2-3; 8 bases are a match to TRBD2. Germline V gives CDR1 SEHNR, CDR2 FQNEAQ (reference sequence). V lost 3 bases, J lost 1 base, and 3 bases stayed unmatched. The CDR3 sequence is 15 residues long. CDR3 nucleotides: TGTGCCAGCAGCTTCCCGACTAGCGGCACAGATACGCAGTATTTT. It specifies CASSFPTSGTDTQYF.

The chain links TRBV30 to TRBJ2-3; 11 bases are shared with TRBD2. Germline-derived CDR1 and CDR2 are GTSNPN and SVGIG (reference sequence). The CDR3 consists of 16 residues. Germline trimming cut 2 bases from V and 1 base from J; bases unmatched to any gene: 5. CDR3 sequence reads: CAWSPGTSGRTDTQYF. The CDR3 coding sequence is TGTGCCTGGAGTCCTGGGACTAGCGGACGCACAGATACGCAGTATTTT.

This chain uses TRBV19 with TRBJ1-1; TRBD1 aligns across 9 bases. V lost 5 bases, J lost 9 bases, and 7 bases stayed unmatched. The CDR3 is made up of 13 amino acids. Per germline, CDR1 LNHDA and CDR2 SQIVND (reference sequence). The CDR3 reads CASSSRDRVQAFF. CDR3 DNA sequence: TGTGCCAGTAGTTCCCGGGACAGGGTGCAAGCTTTCTTT.

The sample holds a few counts of this clone. J is TRBJ2-7 and V is TRBV7-8; D may match TRBD1 or TRBD2 (5 bases each). Trimming shortened V by 5 bases and J by 7 bases, and 12 bases separated the two germline ends. The V gene's germline CDR1 is SGHVS and CDR2 FQNEAQ. The length of the CDR3 is 12 residues. The CDR3 reads CASSQGTDEQYF. The CDR3 DNA reads as TGTGCCAGCAGCCAAGGGACGGATGAGCAGTACTTC.

This clone appeared a few times. The gene calls are TRBV19 and TRBJ2-7, with 10 bases lining up with TRBD1. The germline V gene has CDR1 LNHDA and CDR2 SQIVND (reference sequence). CDR3 size: 15 residues. V lost 4 bases and J lost 2; bases outside the gene matches: 5. CDR3 bases: TGTGCCAGTAGTAGGACAGGGGGTGGAACCTACGAGCAGTACTTC. Translated, it gives CASSRTGGGTYEQYF.

CDR3 coding DNA: TGTGCCAGCAGCAGACACAACACTGAAGCTTTCTTT. This codes for CASSRHNTEAFF. The chain couples TRBV27 to TRBJ1-1, with D uncertain. Germline CDR1 and CDR2: MNHEY and SMNVEV (reference sequence). Trimming removed 6 bases from V and 2 bases from J, with 7 bases in between. The CDR3 loop spans 12 amino acids.

The CDR3 DNA reads TGCGCCAGCAGTCCGGGCGTTGTGTCCTACGAGCAGTACTTC. Translated, it gives CASSPGVVSYEQYF. The chain employs TRBV5-1 and TRBJ2-7; no firm D call. Germline CDR1 is SGHRS and CDR2 is YFSETQ. The CDR3 is 14 residues long. The ends were cut back, 5 bases at V and 1 base at J, with 13 bases in the middle. Drawing the rest from reference TRBV5-1 and TRBJ2-7, the complete variable domain is KAGVTQTPRYLIKTRGQQVTLSCSPISGHRSVSWYQQTPGQGLQFLFEYFSETQRNKGNFPGRFSGRQFSNSRSEMNVSTLELGDSALYLCASSPGVVSYEQYFGPGTRLTVT.

The chain links TRBV5-1 to TRBJ1-1; 10 positions match TRBD1. The CDR3 consists of 15 residues. J lost 6 bases, V lost 4 bases, and 9 bases had no gene match. CDR1 and CDR2 from the germline V gene are SGHRS and YFSETQ. The CDR3 nucleotides are TGCGCCAGCAGCGTAGACAGGGGGCAATGGGCTGAAGCTTTCTTT. It codes for CASSVDRGQWAEAFF.

The genes are TRBV11-1 and TRBJ2-3, with D perhaps TRBD1 (5 bases). The CDR3 spans 13 residues. Germline CDR1 reads SGHAT; CDR2 reads FQDESV (reference sequence). V gave up 2 bases and J gave up 4 bases, with 7 bases separating them. The DNA of the CDR3 is TGTGCCAGCAGCTTAATAGGGGCAGATACGCAGTATTTT. Translated, it gives CASSLIGADTQYF.

This chain joins TRBV27 and TRBJ2-7; D possibly corresponds to TRBD2 (6 bases). The V gene's germline CDR1 is MNHEY and CDR2 SMNVEV (reference sequence). V was cut by 2 bases and J by 7 bases, with 15 bases left in between. This CDR3 is built from 14 residues. The CDR3 DNA sequence: TGTGCCAGCAGTTTAGGATCGTCCGCGGGGGAGCAGTACTTC. Its translation is CASSLGSSAGEQYF.

Sample share makes this clone large. The chain is built from TRBV28 and TRBJ1-5; D is uncertain. The length of the CDR3 is 12 residues. Trimming shortened V by 2 bases and J by 9 bases, and 8 bases separated the two germline ends. The germline CDR1 and CDR2 sequences are MDHEN and SYDVKM. CDR3 residues: CASSLGPWPQHF. CDR3 nucleotide sequence: TGTGCCAGCAGTTTAGGGCCTTGGCCCCAGCATTTT.

The chain's CDR3 is CASSYSPGLAAYEQYF. The CDR3, as DNA: TGTGCCAGCAGTTACTCGCCGGGGCTAGCGGCCTACGAGCAGTACTTC. The J gene is TRBJ2-7, the V gene TRBV6-5, with TRBD2 identical over 7 bases. The CDR3 extends over 16 amino acids. Germline CDR1 reads MNHEY; CDR2 reads SVGAGI. V shed 0 bases, J shed 2 bases, and the junction held 7 bases outside the gene matches.

V and J are TRBV7-8 and TRBJ1-2; 8 bases align to TRBD1. This CDR3 has 15 amino acids. Germline V gene data show CDR1 as SGHVS and CDR2 as FQNEAQ. Trimming cost V 0 bases and J 7 bases; bases outside gene matches: 7. The CDR3 DNA is TGTGCCAGCAGCTTAGCGGTGCCAGGGGGCTTTGGCTACACCTTC. Residues: CASSLAVPGGFGYTF.

The V gene is TRBV11-1, the J gene TRBJ1-1; D unresolved. V was clipped by 4 bases and J by 0 bases, with 12 bases between them. Per the germline V gene, CDR1 is SGHAT and CDR2 is FQDESV (reference sequence). This CDR3 is built from 15 residues. CDR3 nucleotides: TGTGCCAGCAGCTACCGGAGGACGATGAACACTGAAGCTTTCTTT. Translated, it gives CASSYRRTMNTEAFF.

CDR3 in amino acids: CASSGEGTRGGYTF. The CDR3 DNA reads as TGCGCCAGCAGCGGGGAGGGCACAAGGGGCGGCTACACCTTC. The chain combines TRBV5-1 with TRBJ1-2, with D possibly being TRBD1 (5 bases). This CDR3 spans 14 amino acids. CDR1 and CDR2 (germline): SGHRS, YFSETQ. The V end was cut by 4 bases, the J end by 8 bases, with 18 bases between.

This chain links TRBV2 with TRBJ1-4, with 9 bases lining up with TRBD1. This CDR3 spans 18 amino acids. Germline-derived CDR1 and CDR2 are SNHLY and FYNNEI. Losses at the gene ends were 7 bases for V and 5 bases for J; bases not matched to a gene: 17. The chain's CDR3 is CASTWTGAFLDLNEKLFF. The CDR3 DNA is TGTGCCAGCACGTGGACAGGGGCGTTTTTAGACCTAAATGAAAAACTGTTTTTT.

The V gene is TRBV6-1, the J gene TRBJ2-7, with D tentatively TRBD2 (5 bases). There are 13 residues in the CDR3. Trimming stripped 6 bases from V and 6 bases from J, with 15 bases between. Germline V gene lookup returns CDR1 MNHNS and CDR2 SASEGT. CDR3 in amino acids: CASSPPGVPEQYF. In DNA, the CDR3 is TGTGCCAGCAGCCCTCCCGGGGTGCCCGAGCAGTACTTC.

The chain combines TRBV18 with TRBJ2-6; possibly TRBD1 or TRBD2 for D (5 bases each). V was shortened by 0 bases and J by 2 bases, with 14 bases between the two germline ends. CDR1 and CDR2 from the germline V gene are KGHSH and LQKENI. The CDR3 length is 18 residues. Written as DNA, the CDR3 is TGTGCCAGCTCACCACCGTCCAGGGACGAAGCTGGGGCCAACGTCCTGACTTTC. It translates to CASSPPSRDEAGANVLTF.

By share of the sample, this clone is medium-sized. This chain joins TRBV6-6 and TRBJ2-7; TRBD2 matches 7 bases. With 5 bases clipped from V and 2 bases from J, the junction kept 9 bases outside the gene matches. Germline loops: CDR1 MNHNY, CDR2 SVGAGI (reference sequence). The CDR3 runs 15 residues. CDR3 sequence: CASSISGDLTYEQYF. Here the CDR3 DNA reads TGTGCCAGCAGTATCAGCGGGGATTTGACCTACGAGCAGTACTTC.

The rearrangement uses TRBV28 and TRBJ2-1, with TRBD1 identical over 9 bases. The CDR3 length is 17 residues. The germline V gene encodes CDR1 MDHEN and CDR2 SYDVKM. The junction had 11 bases not matched to a gene; V was cut back by 5 bases and J by 3 bases. The DNA of the CDR3 is TGTGCCAGCAGTACTCCTGCCGGGACAGGGAACTACAATGAGCAGTTCTTC. Protein sequence: CASSTPAGTGNYNEQFF.

The rearrangement uses TRBV7-3 and TRBJ2-6, with 8 bases aligning to TRBD1. The CDR3 covers 17 residues. V was clipped by 2 bases and J by 0 bases; unmatched bases: 3. The germline V gene has CDR1 SGHTA and CDR2 FQGTGA. CDR3 region: CASSLAGGTSGANVLTF. CDR3 sequence (DNA): TGTGCCAGCAGCTTAGCAGGGGGCACCTCTGGGGCCAACGTCCTGACTTTC.

With regard to this clone: One junction end does not reproduce the germline sequence, and a read error may be involved. CDR3 DNA sequence: TGTGCCAGCAGCTTAGGGGGCCGGCTAGCGTACGAGCAGTACTTC. Protein: CASSLGGRLAYEQYF. The chain joins TRBV5-3 to TRBJ2-7; tentative D call: TRBD1 (7 bases). TRBV5-3 is an ORF for which the function is uncertain. The CDR3 contains 15 residues.

A remark on this clone: The junction differs from germline at one of its ends, possibly a read error. The chain couples TRBV5-1 to TRBJ2-5; D gene ambiguous. Germline V gene lookup returns CDR1 SGHRS and CDR2 YFSETQ. This CDR3 is built from 13 residues. The CDR3 reads CASSSDLGGTQYF. The DNA for the CDR3 is TGTGCCAGCAGCTCGGACCTAGGCGGGACCCAGTACTTC.